One sample yielded the 16 T cell receptor beta chains listed below, sequenced in a study of CD8 T cells in Susac syndrome (dated by TCRdb to the late 2010s). The library came from the immunoSEQ multiplex PCR assay. RNA was extracted with the RNeasy kit and roughly 0.5 to 1 ug was reverse transcribed using random hexamers. TCRdb took the public reads, trimmed them with fastp at Q25, ran MiXCR for clone calling and kept in-frame beta chains. Under each unique CDR3 protein, matching rows form one entry showing the most common genes and DNA. This sample gives roughly 170,000 distinct CDR3 sequences in total; approximately 95% of them show up just once. Roughly 0.098% of the sample comes from the top ten. Sequencing used CD4+ T cells from PBMCs. The receptors here all came from a human donor with multiple sclerosis.

The V gene is TRBV29-1, the J gene TRBJ2-7; a possible D gene is TRBD1 (6 bases). The CDR3 spans 13 residues. The germline V gene has CDR1 SQVTM and CDR2 ANQGSEA. V was shortened by 4 bases and J by 4 bases, with 14 bases between the two germline ends. The CDR3 DNA reads as TGCAGCGTTGTATTGGGGGCGAAATACGAGCAGTACTTC. It yields the protein CSVVLGAKYEQYF.

The chain uses TRBV28 and TRBJ1-1; 8 nucleotides match TRBD1. Germline CDR1 is MDHEN and CDR2 is SYDVKM. The V and J ends lost 8 bases and 7 bases, in that order; junction bases with no gene match: 12. The CDR3 loop spans 14 amino acids. The CDR3 nucleotides read TGTGCCAGCGTCCTGGGACAGGCATCAGGTGAAGCTTTCTTT. Its translation is CASVLGQASGEAFF.

The rearrangement uses TRBV28 and TRBJ2-7; 11 bases are shared with TRBD2. The CDR3 is 15 amino acids. The germline gives CDR1 MDHEN, CDR2 SYDVKM. The V gene end was trimmed by 6 bases and the J gene end by 0 bases; junction bases not matched to a gene: 4. The CDR3 DNA sequence: TGTGCCAGCAGGATTACTAGCGGGAGCTCCTACGAGCAGTACTTC. Translating gives CASRITSGSSYEQYF.

This rearrangement joins TRBV20-1 to TRBJ2-5; 7 positions agree with TRBD2. With V trimmed by 6 bases and J by 5 bases, 15 bases remained unmatched. This CDR3 contains 15 residues. CDR1 and CDR2 (germline): DFQATT, SNEGSKA (reference sequence). The chain's CDR3 is CSALKSSMGGETQYF. In nucleotides, the CDR3 is TGCAGTGCGTTGAAGAGCTCGATGGGAGGGGAGACCCAGTACTTC.

The chain uses TRBV28 and TRBJ2-7, with D perhaps given as TRBD1 or TRBD2 (5 bases each). Between the trimmed V and J ends, which lost 6 bases and 0 bases, there was a span of 15 bases. The CDR3 runs 15 residues. Germline CDR1 and CDR2: MDHEN and SYDVKM. The CDR3 reads CASSQPSGPSYEQYF. The CDR3 DNA reads as TGTGCCAGCAGCCAGCCCTCGGGACCCTCCTACGAGCAGTACTTC.

The chain has TRBV6-5 and TRBJ1-2; D is ambiguous. The V gene's germline CDR1 is MNHEY and CDR2 SVGAGI. V lost 0 bases and J lost 4, with 3 bases in between. This CDR3 region has 12 residues. The CDR3 nucleotides are TGTGCCAGCAGTTACTCGACCTATGGCTACACCTTC. This encodes CASSYSTYGYTF.

The V and J genes are TRBV20-1 and TRBJ1-6; weak D call: TRBD1 (6 bases). CDR1 DFQATT and CDR2 SNEGSKA come from the germline V gene (reference sequence). V was cut by 6 bases and J by 5 bases, with 17 bases left in between. This CDR3 comprises 15 residues. In DNA form, the CDR3 reads TGCAGTGCCCTATCTGATGGGACAAATAATTCACCCCTCCACTTT. Its translation is CSALSDGTNNSPLHF.

The V and J genes are TRBV5-4 and TRBJ2-3; TRBD1 matches at 8 bases. The CDR3 is 14 residues long. V was pared by 3 bases and J by 9 bases, with 9 bases of the junction left unmatched. Germline V gives CDR1 SGHNT, CDR2 YYREEE (reference sequence). The chain's CDR3 is CASSWRGQVETQYF. The CDR3 DNA follows: TGTGCCAGCAGCTGGAGGGGACAGGTAGAAACGCAGTATTTT.

The chain carries TRBV9 and TRBJ2-6; D might be TRBD2 (6 bases). V was shortened by 4 bases and J by 0 bases, with 14 bases between the two germline ends. Germline values: CDR1 SGDLS, CDR2 YYNGEE. The CDR3 spans 17 residues. The chain's CDR3 is CASSPTGVPSGANVLTF. CDR3 sequence (DNA): TGTGCCAGCAGCCCAACGGGAGTCCCCTCTGGGGCCAACGTCCTGACTTTC.

J is TRBJ2-7 and V is TRBV27; 8 bases are a match to TRBD2. Germline assignment: CDR1 MNHEY and CDR2 SMNVEV (reference sequence). CDR3 length: 15 amino acids. V trimming: 2 bases; J trimming: 3 bases; junction bases outside the gene matches: 6. CDR3: CASSLNGRAHYEQYF. DNA of the CDR3: TGTGCCAGCAGTTTAAACGGGAGGGCCCACTACGAGCAGTACTTC.

The chain employs TRBV12-3 or TRBV12-4 and TRBJ2-7; 7 bases align to TRBD1. This CDR3 spans 11 amino acids. V lost 6 bases to trimming and J lost 7 bases; unmatched junction nucleotides: 3. CDR3 nucleotides: TGTGCCAGCAGCCTACAGGGGGAGCAGTACTTC. Protein product: CASSLQGEQYF.

The chain combines TRBV30 with TRBJ2-3; 9 positions match TRBD2. J was trimmed by 6 bases and V by 4 bases; bases with no gene match: 11. CDR1 and CDR2 (germline): GTSNPN, SVGIG (reference sequence). This CDR3 comprises 15 residues. Here the CDR3 reads CAWTLGAGGPDTQYF. Written as DNA, the CDR3 is TGTGCCTGGACTTTAGGGGCGGGGGGGCCTGATACGCAGTATTTT.

V gene TRBV20-1 combines with J gene TRBJ1-5; TRBD1 matches 7 bases. After removal of 2 bases from V and 2 bases from J, the junction contained 6 bases not matched to a gene. Germline V gene data show CDR1 as DFQATT and CDR2 as SNEGSKA (reference sequence). The length of the CDR3 is 15 residues. CDR3 loop: CSARPDRDGNQPQHF. The CDR3 nucleotides read TGCAGTGCTAGACCCGACAGGGATGGCAATCAGCCCCAGCATTTT.

The V call is TRBV19, the J call TRBJ2-2; D possibly corresponds to TRBD1 (6 bases). V was cut by 6 bases and J by 6 bases, with 14 bases left in between. Germline loops: CDR1 LNHDA, CDR2 SQIVND (reference sequence). There are 14 residues in the CDR3. The CDR3 spells CASSTKQGAGELFF. For the CDR3, the DNA is TGTGCCAGTAGCACTAAACAGGGCGCCGGGGAGCTGTTTTTT.

This chain uses TRBV25-1 with TRBJ1-3; the D is unclear. The germline V and J ends were trimmed by 7 bases and 2 bases, with 18 bases remaining between them. This CDR3 has 16 amino acids. Germline V gene lookup returns CDR1 MGHDK and CDR2 SYGVNS. CDR3 amino acids: CASTGGSRNPGNTIYF. As DNA, the CDR3 is TGTGCCAGCACCGGAGGCTCAAGAAATCCTGGAAACACCATATATTTT.

The V and J genes are TRBV30 and TRBJ2-1, with 7 bases that match TRBD2. CDR3 length equals 14 residues. CDR1 and CDR2 (germline): GTSNPN, SVGIG (reference sequence). Trimming cost V 4 bases and J 5 bases; bases outside gene matches: 8. The CDR3 DNA reads TGTGCCTGGAAATTCGTGGGGGGGGACAATGAGCAGTTCTTC. It is translated as CAWKFVGGDNEQFF.